These 14 T cell receptor beta chains were all obtained from the same sample, sequenced in a study of control samples from healthy donors and cancer patients. Some clones are missing from TCRdb's copy, which holds only in-frame ones; the method was immunoSEQ multiplex PCR. The sample contains about 150,000 clones, approximately 92% of which appear only once. The sequencing input was blood. These receptors were obtained from a woman aged 40-49 years in good health.

The chain has TRBV6-1 and TRBJ2-7; unclear D gene. The CDR3 spans 15 residues. Germline CDR1 is MNHNS and CDR2 is SASEGT. Deletions cut 1 base from V and 5 bases from J, with 15 bases between. CDR3: CASSEVSAVSHEQYF. CDR3 sequence (DNA): TGTGCCAGCAGTGAAGTCTCGGCAGTTTCGCACGAGCAGTACTTC.

J is TRBJ1-5 and V is TRBV5-8; perhaps TRBD1 as D (5 bases). The V and J ends lost 1 base and 9 bases respectively, with 14 bases between them. The CDR3 runs 14 residues. Germline V CDR1 and CDR2: SGHTS, YDEGEE. This CDR3 reads CASSLRGVMRPQHF. CDR3 sequence (DNA): TGTGCCAGCAGCTTGAGAGGGGTGATGAGGCCCCAGCATTTT.

The chain joins TRBV12-5 to TRBJ2-1; D gene ambiguous. The V gene lost 5 bases and the J gene lost 1 base, with 12 bases spanning the gap. The CDR3 spans 15 residues. CDR1 is LGHNT and CDR2 is FRNRAP in the germline V gene. CDR3 residues: CASGPPGRSYNEQFF. The CDR3 DNA reads TGTGCTAGTGGTCCGCCCGGACGGTCCTACAATGAGCAGTTCTTC.

The chain carries TRBV28 and TRBJ1-1; tentative D call: TRBD1 (5 bases). This CDR3 is built from 13 residues. Trimming removed 5 bases from V and 8 bases from J, with 15 bases in between. Per the germline V gene, CDR1 is MDHEN and CDR2 is SYDVKM. The CDR3 reads CASSLDRTFEAFF. The CDR3 DNA reads TGTGCCAGCAGTCTTGACAGAACGTTCGAAGCTTTCTTT.

The chain uses TRBV19 and TRBJ2-4; TRBD2 might be the D (6 bases). CDR3 length: 16 residues. V was cut by 6 bases and J by 1 base, with 16 bases left in between. The germline CDR1 and CDR2 sequences are LNHDA and SQIVND (reference sequence). The CDR3 loop is CASRGVEGWAKNIQYF. The CDR3, as DNA: TGTGCCAGTAGGGGGGTGGAGGGTTGGGCCAAAAACATTCAGTACTTC.

This clone was counted once. CDR3 nucleotide sequence: TGCAGCGTTGAAGTACAAGAGCCCCGCGGGGCTTTCTTT. Amino acid sequence: CSVEVQEPRGAFF. The rearrangement uses TRBV29-1 and TRBJ1-1; no reliable D call. CDR1 and CDR2 (germline): SQVTM, ANQGSEA. This CDR3 is built from 13 residues. Trimming shortened V by 1 base and J by 11 bases, and 17 bases separated the two germline ends.

V and J are TRBV19 and TRBJ2-3, with 7 bases identical to TRBD2. The CDR3 totals 13 residues. The V gene end was trimmed by 10 bases and the J gene end by 4 bases; junction bases not matched to a gene: 8. CDR1 is LNHDA, CDR2 SQIVND, per germline (reference sequence). The chain's CDR3 is CATIAGRSDTQYF. The DNA for the CDR3 is TGTGCCACCATAGCGGGTAGGTCAGATACGCAGTATTTT.

The V gene is TRBV9, the J gene TRBJ2-3; D is unresolved. The CDR3 has 13 residues. CDR1 SGDLS and CDR2 YYNGEE come from the germline V gene. Trimming removed 2 bases from V and 8 bases from J, with 12 bases in between. In nucleotides, the CDR3 is TGTGCCAGCAGCGTTACTTTACTATCTACGCAGTATTTT. Amino acids: CASSVTLLSTQYF.

The J gene is TRBJ1-1, the V gene TRBV4-2; D not certain. CDR3 length: 11 amino acids. Germline V lookup: CDR1 LGHNA, CDR2 YNFKEQ. V lost 1 base and J 8 bases, leaving 5 bases between the germline ends. CDR3 DNA: TGTGCCAGCAGCCAAGGGGTAGAAGCTTTCTTT. Its protein is CASSQGVEAFF.

The chain is built from TRBV6-5 and TRBJ2-7; 10 bases align to TRBD1. The V gene's germline CDR1 is MNHEY and CDR2 SVGAGI. This CDR3 region has 14 residues. With 2 bases clipped from V and 6 bases from J, the junction kept 4 bases outside the gene matches. DNA of the CDR3: TGTGCCAGCAGTTACGGGACAGGGGCCCGCGAGCAGTACTTC. Amino acid sequence: CASSYGTGAREQYF.

J is TRBJ1-5 and V is TRBV6-5; D not certain. Per the germline V gene, CDR1 is MNHEY and CDR2 is SVGAGI. Trimming cost V 6 bases and J 4 bases, with 13 bases left between them. The CDR3 is 14 residues long. In nucleotides, the CDR3 is TGTGCCAGCAGGCCCACCGGGAGTAATCAGCCCCAGCATTTT. It is translated as CASRPTGSNQPQHF.

This rearrangement joins TRBV13 to TRBJ1-2, with 10 bases matching TRBD1. Germline V gene data show CDR1 as PRHDT and CDR2 as FYEKMQ (reference sequence). V lost 0 bases, J lost 7 bases, and 5 bases stayed unmatched. The CDR3 runs 15 residues. The CDR3 reads CASSLGRQGATGYTF. The CDR3 nucleotides are TGTGCCAGCAGCTTAGGGCGACAGGGGGCAACTGGCTACACCTTC.

The chain joins TRBV13 to TRBJ2-7; 7 positions match TRBD1. The trim removed 4 bases at V and 5 bases at J, leaving 8 bases unmatched. This CDR3 region has 14 residues. Germline values: CDR1 PRHDT, CDR2 FYEKMQ (reference sequence). This chain's CDR3 is CASSSKTGIDEQYF. In nucleotides, the CDR3 is TGTGCCAGCAGCTCTAAGACAGGGATAGACGAGCAGTACTTC.

The CDR3 loop is CASSFRGLGGSGANVLTF. The CDR3 coding sequence is TGTGCCAGCAGCTTCAGGGGTCTAGGAGGCTCTGGGGCCAACGTCCTGACTTTC. The rearrangement joins TRBV5-5 to TRBJ2-6; D might be TRBD1 (6 bases). This CDR3 region has 18 residues. Trimming pared 2 bases from V and 0 bases from J, leaving 15 bases between. Germline assignment: CDR1 SGHKS and CDR2 YYEKEE (reference sequence).